The source of this T cell receptor beta chain is a study of Ad26.COV2.S vaccination and SARS-CoV-2 variants. Study details: Dosing was one shot or two shots 56 days apart. Study-wide findings and caveats: Placebo recipients had lower spike-specific TCR breadth than vaccine recipients.

This clone was detected once. Antigen specificity is unknown. Only in-frame clones appear in the TCRdb table, and some are missing; sequencing was by immunoSEQ multiplex PCR. The sample records over 300,000 clones, roughly 85% being singletons. Treatment specified: roughly 18 received Ad26.COV2.S at low or high dose, single or two shots; five or six received placebo; per-sample allocation not given. Repertoires come from day 63 after the first vaccine or placebo injection. Its platform was an Ad26 vector, and its expressed antigen was Wuhan-strain SARS-CoV-2 spike. The clonotype comes from a person between 18 and 59 years old who received the Ad26.COV2.S COVID-19 vaccine or a placebo. Specimen: peripheral blood, collected in a trial of Ad26.COV2.S vaccine versus placebo.

The CDR3 protein is CASSLSRTAYNEQFF. Written as DNA, the CDR3 is TGTGCCAGCAGTTTATCCCGGACAGCGTACAATGAGCAGTTCTTC. V usage is TRBV27 and J usage is TRBJ2-1; the D gene is possibly TRBD1 (6 bases). Germline V gene data show CDR1 as MNHEY and CDR2 as SMNVEV (reference sequence). V was clipped by 0 bases and J by 4 bases, with 10 bases between them. The CDR3 is made up of 15 amino acids.